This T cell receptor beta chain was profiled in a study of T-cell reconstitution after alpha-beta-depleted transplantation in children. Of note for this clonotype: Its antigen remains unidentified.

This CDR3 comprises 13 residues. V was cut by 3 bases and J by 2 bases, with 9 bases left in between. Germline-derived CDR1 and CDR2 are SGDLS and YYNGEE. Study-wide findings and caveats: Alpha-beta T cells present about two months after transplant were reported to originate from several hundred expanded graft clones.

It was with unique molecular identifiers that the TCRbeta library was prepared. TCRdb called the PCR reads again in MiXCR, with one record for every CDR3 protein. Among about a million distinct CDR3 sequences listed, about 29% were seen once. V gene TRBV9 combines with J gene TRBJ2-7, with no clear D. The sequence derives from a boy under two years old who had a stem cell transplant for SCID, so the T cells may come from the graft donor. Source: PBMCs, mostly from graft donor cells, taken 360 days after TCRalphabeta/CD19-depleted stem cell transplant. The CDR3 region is CASSGVSPYEQYF. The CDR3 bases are TGTGCCAGCAGCGGGGTCTCACCCTACGAGCAGTACTTC.